This T cell receptor (beta chain) was identified in a study of breast tumors, draining lymph nodes, adjacent tissues. The lymph nodes were axillary draining lymph nodes from breast cancer patients. TCRdb processed the multiplex PCR reads anew with MiXCR; each CDR3 protein has one entry. The sample includes approximately 100,000 distinct CDR3 sequences, around 20% of them seen just once. The table lists this clonotype with many counts. Its specificity is not known. Notes on the study in general: Most tumor T cells seemingly derive from lymph node, then expand in tumor. The lymph node origin of tumor T cells was framed as consistent with a hypothesis, not demonstrated.

Trimming at V came to 4 bases and at J to 4 bases, leaving 10 bases not matched to a gene. CDR1 and CDR2 from the germline V gene are MNHNY and SVGAGI (reference sequence). The length of the CDR3 is 18 residues. This chain joins TRBV6-6 and TRBJ2-5; TRBD2 agrees at 15 bases. The sample consisted of axillary lymph node tissue. The clonotype comes from a female donor with breast cancer. Some clones in this sample may be carry-over from other donors' samples. In nucleotides, the CDR3 is TGTGCCAGCAGTTTCGGACTAGCGGGAGGGCCCTCCGGAGAGACCCAGTACTTC. Translation gives CASSFGLAGGPSGETQYF.